This T cell receptor beta chain was found in a study of T cells after posttransplantation cyclophosphamide. Here immunoSEQ multiplex PCR was the method, and the copy in TCRdb shows in-frame clones only, minus some. This sample has approximately 17,000 clones, each found more than once. This clone was observed at least ten times. What it recognizes is unknown. Cyclophosphamide on days +3 and +4 followed busulfan-fludarabine conditioning and a marrow graft. General study findings and limits: TRB clonality was highly associated with recipient CMV seropositivity and reactivation. Blood and skin or GI T cell repertoires showed limited TRB overlap.

The source was PBMCs, collected after allogeneic stem cell transplant with posttransplant cyclophosphamide. This clonotype was sampled from a female patient in her 30s who received an allogeneic stem cell transplant from a related donor, was CMV-positive, and had no GVHD. Some T cells could come from the graft donor.

DNA for the CDR3: TGTGCCAGCGGTACTAGCGGAGCGTACCAAGAGACCCAGTACTTC. Amino acids: CASGTSGAYQETQYF. V usage is TRBV28 and J usage is TRBJ2-5; 8 nucleotides match TRBD2. Germline loops: CDR1 MDHEN, CDR2 SYDVKM. V gave up 8 bases and J gave up 0 bases; unmatched junction bases: 8. There are 15 residues in the CDR3.